The rows below give T cell receptor beta chains drawn from one sample of a study of T cell responses to AZD1222 COVID-19 vaccine. The repertoire was sequenced with immunoSEQ multiplex PCR; TCRdb's copy has only in-frame clones and lacks some. The data show about 140,000 clones, with about 92% seen just once and about 6% held by the top ten. Sequencing used peripheral blood, obtained 28 days after the second AZD1222 dose. These TCRs come from an adult who received the AZD1222 COVID-19 vaccine. Both conserved end residues are part of each CDR3. A D gene is named only where the DNA matches it firmly. Clone size is stated in some rows and not others, as once, few, many or a class when expanded.

j_call clone_size cdr3_length v_call d_call cdr3_aa cdr3_nt
TRBJ2-7 NA 13 TRBV10-3 NA CAISENSNYEQYF TGTGCCATCAGTGAGAACAGCAACTACGAGCAGTACTTC
TRBJ2-2 few 14 TRBV27 NA CASSILRESGELFF TGTGCCAGCAGTATACTCAGGGAATCCGGGGAGCTGTTTTTT
TRBJ2-7 NA 12 TRBV25-1 NA CASRDRSYEQYF TGTGCCAGCAGAGACAGATCCTACGAGCAGTACTTC
TRBJ2-7 NA 14 TRBV18 TRBD2 CANARGGTTYEQYF TGTGCCAACGCCCGGGGGGGGACGACCTACGAGCAGTACTTC
TRBJ2-7 NA 14 TRBV5-1 NA CASSLAGTRYEQYF TGCGCCAGCAGCTTGGCCGGGACACGCTACGAGCAGTACTTC
TRBJ1-3 NA 15 TRBV30 TRBD1 CAWRQPTGLGNTIYF TGTGCCTGGAGACAACCGACAGGGTTAGGAAACACCATATATTTT
TRBJ1-6 NA 15 TRBV28 TRBD1 CASSSAGTGSSPLHF TGTGCCAGCAGTTCGGCCGGGACAGGGAGTTCACCCCTCCACTTT
TRBJ2-7 few 15 TRBV4-1 NA CASSQDGPGPYEQYF TGCGCCAGCAGCCAAGATGGACCGGGGCCCTACGAGCAGTACTTC
TRBJ2-3 few 14 TRBV5-1 TRBD1 CASSLRQGADTQYF TGCGCCAGCAGCTTAAGACAGGGGGCAGATACGCAGTATTTT
TRBJ1-1 few 15 TRBV19 NA CASRDITGADTEAFF TGTGCCAGTAGGGACATTACGGGGGCGGACACTGAAGCTTTCTTT
TRBJ1-2 once 15 TRBV25-1 TRBD1 CASSPRTGRVRGYTF TGTGCCAGCAGTCCCCGGACAGGGAGGGTGAGAGGCTACACCTTC
TRBJ2-7 NA 14 TRBV28 NA CASTLLQTSYEQYF TGTGCCAGCACCCTATTACAAACCTCCTACGAGCAGTACTTC
TRBJ2-1 once 15 TRBV19 TRBD2 CASSTGLAVYNEQFF TGTGCCAGTAGTACGGGACTAGCAGTGTACAATGAGCAGTTCTTC
TRBJ2-1 NA 13 TRBV12-3/TRBV12-4 NA CASSAQASFEQFF TGTGCCAGCAGTGCCCAAGCCAGTTTTGAGCAGTTCTTC
TRBJ2-7 NA 13 TRBV6-5 NA CASSSVAGYEQYF TGTGCCAGCAGTTCTGTCGCGGGCTACGAGCAGTACTTC
TRBJ1-6 NA 13 TRBV6-5 NA CASSYSQGSPLHF TGTGCCAGCAGTTACTCCCAAGGCTCACCCCTCCACTTT
TRBJ1-4 NA 13 TRBV4-1 TRBD1 CASRGTGPEKLFF TGCGCCAGCAGAGGGACAGGGCCGGAAAAACTGTTTTTT
TRBJ1-6 NA 17 TRBV6-1 TRBD1 CASSGGGQGATNSPLHF TGTGCCAGCAGTGGGGGAGGACAGGGTGCCACTAATTCACCCCTCCACTTT
TRBJ1-2 NA 15 TRBV7-2 TRBD1 CASSATGTGARGYTF TGTGCCAGCAGCGCTACCGGGACAGGGGCACGGGGCTACACCTTC
TRBJ1-5 NA 15 TRBV28 NA CASSFASSGIQPQHF TGTGCCAGCAGTTTTGCATCAAGCGGTATTCAGCCCCAGCATTTT
TRBJ1-3 NA 14 TRBV19 NA CASRETGAGNTIYF TGTGCCAGTAGAGAGACAGGAGCTGGAAACACCATATATTTT
TRBJ1-1 NA 16 TRBV9 NA CASSVDGRGSNTEAFF TGTGCCAGCAGCGTAGATGGTAGGGGATCAAACACTGAAGCTTTCTTT
TRBJ1-2 NA 14 TRBV30 NA CAWSVRGPGRGYTF TGTGCCTGGAGTGTACGCGGACCGGGGAGGGGCTACACCTTC
TRBJ1-3 NA 14 TRBV2 NA CASSPGLQGDTIYF TGTGCCAGCAGCCCGGGACTCCAAGGGGACACCATATATTTT
TRBJ2-7 NA 14 TRBV27 NA CASSGPGASYEQYF TGTGCCAGCAGTGGCCCGGGGGCATCCTACGAGCAGTACTTC
TRBJ1-2 NA 16 TRBV5-4 NA CASSFGPTGPYYGYTF TGTGCCAGCAGCTTCGGCCCGACAGGCCCTTACTATGGCTACACCTTC
TRBJ2-7 NA 13 TRBV2 TRBD1 CASMAGGYYEQYF TGTGCCAGCATGGCAGGGGGATACTACGAGCAGTACTTC
TRBJ2-7 few 11 TRBV3-1/TRBV3-2 NA CASSLSGEQYF TGTGCCAGCAGTCTCTCGGGCGAGCAGTACTTC